The source of this TCR beta chain is a study of somatic mutations in cytotoxic T cells in rheumatoid arthritis. Per germline, CDR1 PRHDT and CDR2 FYEKMQ (reference sequence). Trimming cost V 3 bases and J 0 bases, with 6 bases left between them. This CDR3 has 13 residues. With regard to this clone: What it binds is not known.

Only in-frame clones appear in the TCRdb table, and some are missing; sequencing was by immunoSEQ multiplex PCR. This table has approximately 18,000 clones, around three quarters appearing once. Overall study findings and caveats: There were about an eighth of the roughly 60 patients in whom the largest CD8+ clone exceeded 20% of CD8+ cells.

Isolation of the CD4+ and CD8+ populations was accomplished via positive magnetic bead selection, with purity assessed by flow cytometry. The sequence was obtained from an adult with rheumatoid arthritis. The chain links TRBV13 to TRBJ2-7; D unclear. Sequenced material: CD8+ T cells sorted from blood. Here the CDR3 reads CASSLGYSYEQYF. Here the CDR3 DNA reads TGTGCCAGCAGCTTGGGCTACTCCTACGAGCAGTACTTC.